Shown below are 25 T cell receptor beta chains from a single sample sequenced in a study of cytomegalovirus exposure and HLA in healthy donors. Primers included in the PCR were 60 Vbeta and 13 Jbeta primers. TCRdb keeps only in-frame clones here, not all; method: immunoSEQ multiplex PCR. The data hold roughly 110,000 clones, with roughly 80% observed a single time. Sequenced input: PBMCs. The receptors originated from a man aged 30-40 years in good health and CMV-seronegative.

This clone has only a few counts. CDR3: CASSFGAGSNYGYTF. The DNA of the CDR3 is TGTGCCAGCAGTTTTGGTGCAGGGTCTAACTATGGCTACACCTTC. The rearrangement links TRBV28 to TRBJ1-2; TRBD1 might be the D (5 bases). The CDR3 consists of 15 residues. Trimming removed 3 bases at V and 0 bases at J, with 11 bases between. The V gene's germline CDR1 is MDHEN and CDR2 SYDVKM.

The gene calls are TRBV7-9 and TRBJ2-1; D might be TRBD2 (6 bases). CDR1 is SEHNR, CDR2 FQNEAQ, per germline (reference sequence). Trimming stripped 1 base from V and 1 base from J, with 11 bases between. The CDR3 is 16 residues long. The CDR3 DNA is TGTGCCAGCAGCTTAGAGTACGGGAGTTCCTACAATGAGCAGTTCTTC. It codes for CASSLEYGSSYNEQFF.

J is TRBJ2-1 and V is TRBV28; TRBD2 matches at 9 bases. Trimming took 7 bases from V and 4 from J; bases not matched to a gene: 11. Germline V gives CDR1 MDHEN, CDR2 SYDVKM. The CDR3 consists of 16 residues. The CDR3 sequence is CASIPASGDRYNEQFF. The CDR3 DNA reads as TGTGCCAGCATCCCGGCTAGCGGGGACCGATACAATGAGCAGTTCTTC.

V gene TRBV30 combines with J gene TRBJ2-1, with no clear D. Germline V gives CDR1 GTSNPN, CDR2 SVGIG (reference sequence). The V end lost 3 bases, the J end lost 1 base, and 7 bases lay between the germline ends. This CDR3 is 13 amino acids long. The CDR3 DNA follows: TGTGCCTGGAGGGAGAGTTCCTACAATGAGCAGTTCTTC. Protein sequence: CAWRESSYNEQFF. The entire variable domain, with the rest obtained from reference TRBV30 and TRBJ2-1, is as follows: SQTIHQWPATLVQPVGSPLSLECTVEGTSNPNLYWYRQAAGRGLQLLFYSVGIGQISSEVPQNLSASRPQDRQFILSSKKLLLSDSGFYLCAWRESSYNEQFFGPGTRLTVL.

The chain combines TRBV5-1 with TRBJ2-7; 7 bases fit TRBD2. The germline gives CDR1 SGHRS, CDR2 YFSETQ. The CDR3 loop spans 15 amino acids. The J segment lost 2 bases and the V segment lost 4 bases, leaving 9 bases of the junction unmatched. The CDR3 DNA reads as TGCGCCAGCAGCCCCAACTCCGGGACTACCTACGAGCAGTACTTC. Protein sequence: CASSPNSGTTYEQYF.

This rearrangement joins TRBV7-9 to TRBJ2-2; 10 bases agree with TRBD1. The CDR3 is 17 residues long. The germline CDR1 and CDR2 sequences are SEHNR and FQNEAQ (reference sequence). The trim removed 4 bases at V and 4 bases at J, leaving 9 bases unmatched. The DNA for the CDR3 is TGTGCCAGCAGCTCCCCAGTCCGGACAGGGGGCACCGGGGAGCTGTTTTTT. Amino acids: CASSSPVRTGGTGELFF.

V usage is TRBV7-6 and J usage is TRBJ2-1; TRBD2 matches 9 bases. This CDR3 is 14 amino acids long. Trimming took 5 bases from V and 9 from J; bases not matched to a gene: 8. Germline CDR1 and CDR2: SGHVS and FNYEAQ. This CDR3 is CASSLSGSPGEQFF. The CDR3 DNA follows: TGTGCCAGCAGCCTTAGCGGGAGCCCGGGTGAGCAGTTCTTC.

Here the CDR3 DNA reads TGTGCCAGCAGCTCGGGGTGGGGAAACACTGAAGCTTTCTTT. Translating it yields CASSSGWGNTEAFF. The rearrangement uses TRBV5-4 and TRBJ1-1; D uncertain. Germline CDR1 reads SGHNT; CDR2 reads YYREEE (reference sequence). The CDR3 is made up of 14 amino acids. The germline V and J ends were trimmed by 3 bases and 2 bases, with 11 bases remaining between them.

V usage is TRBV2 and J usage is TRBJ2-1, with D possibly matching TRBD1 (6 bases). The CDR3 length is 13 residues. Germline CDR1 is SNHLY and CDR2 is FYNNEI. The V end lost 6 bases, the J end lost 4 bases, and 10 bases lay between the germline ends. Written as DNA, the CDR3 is TGTGCCAGCAGGAGGACAGCTTACAATGAGCAGTTCTTC. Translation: CASRRTAYNEQFF.

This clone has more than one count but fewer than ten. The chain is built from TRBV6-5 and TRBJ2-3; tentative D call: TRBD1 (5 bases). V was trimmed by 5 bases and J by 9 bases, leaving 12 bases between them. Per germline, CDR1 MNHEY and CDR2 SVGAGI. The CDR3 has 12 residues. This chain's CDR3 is CASSLPPGTQYF. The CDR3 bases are TGTGCCAGCAGTCTACCTCCAGGGACGCAGTATTTT.

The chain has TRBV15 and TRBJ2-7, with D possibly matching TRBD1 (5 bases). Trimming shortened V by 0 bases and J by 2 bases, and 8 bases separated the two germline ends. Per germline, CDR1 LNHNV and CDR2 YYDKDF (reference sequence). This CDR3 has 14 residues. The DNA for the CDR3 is TGTGCCACCAGCAGAGATTGGGGCCCCTACGAGCAGTACTTC. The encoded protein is CATSRDWGPYEQYF.

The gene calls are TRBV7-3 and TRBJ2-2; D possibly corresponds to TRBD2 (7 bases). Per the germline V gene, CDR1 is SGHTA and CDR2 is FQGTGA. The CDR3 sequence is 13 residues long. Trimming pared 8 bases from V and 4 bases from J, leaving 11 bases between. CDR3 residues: CASGGAGTGELFF. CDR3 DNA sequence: TGTGCCAGCGGGGGGGCTGGCACCGGGGAGCTGTTTTTT.

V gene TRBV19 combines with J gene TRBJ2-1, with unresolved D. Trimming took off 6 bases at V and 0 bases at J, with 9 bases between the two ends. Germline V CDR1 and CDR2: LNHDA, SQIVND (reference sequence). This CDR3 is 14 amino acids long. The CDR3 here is CASRGAVSYNEQFF. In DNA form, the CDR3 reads TGTGCCAGTAGGGGCGCTGTCTCCTACAATGAGCAGTTCTTC.

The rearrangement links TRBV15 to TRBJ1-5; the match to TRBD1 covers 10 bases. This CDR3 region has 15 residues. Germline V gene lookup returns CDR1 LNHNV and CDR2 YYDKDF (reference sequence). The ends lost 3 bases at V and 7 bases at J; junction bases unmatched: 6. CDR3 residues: CATSRARTGGQPQHF. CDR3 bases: TGTGCCACCAGCAGGGCCCGGACAGGGGGACAGCCCCAGCATTTT.

CDR3 sequence reads: CASSYRGSHEQYF. The CDR3 DNA follows: TGTGCCAGCAGTTACAGGGGATCCCACGAGCAGTACTTC. The chain is built from TRBV27 and TRBJ2-7; 7 positions agree with TRBD1. V gave up 4 bases and J gave up 5 bases; unmatched junction bases: 5. Germline loops: CDR1 MNHEY, CDR2 SMNVEV (reference sequence). The CDR3 runs to 13 residues.

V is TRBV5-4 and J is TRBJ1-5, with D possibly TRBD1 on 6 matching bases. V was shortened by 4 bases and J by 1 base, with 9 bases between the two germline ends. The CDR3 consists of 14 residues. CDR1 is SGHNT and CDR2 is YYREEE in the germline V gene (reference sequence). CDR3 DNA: TGTGCCAGCAGCAGAACAGGGAGCAATCAGCCCCAGCATTTT. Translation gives CASSRTGSNQPQHF.

CDR3 region: CASSVGGAVGNEQFF. For the CDR3, the DNA is TGTGCCAGCAGCGTGGGGGGGGCTGTAGGCAATGAGCAGTTCTTC. This rearrangement joins TRBV9 to TRBJ2-1, with a possible D match to TRBD2 (7 bases). This CDR3 comprises 15 residues. V lost 2 bases and J lost 6, with 15 bases in between. Germline loops: CDR1 SGDLS, CDR2 YYNGEE.

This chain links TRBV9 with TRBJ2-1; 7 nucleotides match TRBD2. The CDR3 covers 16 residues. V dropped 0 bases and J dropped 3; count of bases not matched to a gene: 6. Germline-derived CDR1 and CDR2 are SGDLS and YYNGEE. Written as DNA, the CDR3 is TGTGCCAGCAGCGTAGCCCTAGCGGCTTACTACAATGAGCAGTTCTTC. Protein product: CASSVALAAYYNEQFF.

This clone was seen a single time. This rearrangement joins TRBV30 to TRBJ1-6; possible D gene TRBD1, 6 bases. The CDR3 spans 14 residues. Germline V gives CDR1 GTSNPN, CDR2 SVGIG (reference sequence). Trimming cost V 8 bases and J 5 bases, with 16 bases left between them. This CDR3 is CATARQVNNSPLHF. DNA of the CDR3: TGTGCCACTGCCCGACAGGTGAATAATTCACCCCTCCACTTT.

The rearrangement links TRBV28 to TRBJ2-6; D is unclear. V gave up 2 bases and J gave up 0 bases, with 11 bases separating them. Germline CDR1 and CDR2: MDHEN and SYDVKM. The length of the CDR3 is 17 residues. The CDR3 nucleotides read TGTGCCAGCAGTTTACTGCTGATGAGCTCTGGGGCCAACGTCCTGACTTTC. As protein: CASSLLLMSSGANVLTF.

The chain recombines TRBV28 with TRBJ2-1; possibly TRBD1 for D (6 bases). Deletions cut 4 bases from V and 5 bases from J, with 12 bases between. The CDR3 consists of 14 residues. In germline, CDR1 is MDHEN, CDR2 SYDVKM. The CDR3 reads CASSSPGAHNEQFF. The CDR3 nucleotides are TGTGCCAGCAGTTCCCCAGGGGCCCACAATGAGCAGTTCTTC. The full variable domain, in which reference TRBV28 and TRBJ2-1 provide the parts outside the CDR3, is DVKVTQSSRYLVKRTGEKVFLECVQDMDHENMFWYRQDPGLGLRLIYFSYDVKMKEKGDIPEGYSVSREKKERFSLILESASTNQTSMYLCASSSPGAHNEQFFGPGTRLTVL.

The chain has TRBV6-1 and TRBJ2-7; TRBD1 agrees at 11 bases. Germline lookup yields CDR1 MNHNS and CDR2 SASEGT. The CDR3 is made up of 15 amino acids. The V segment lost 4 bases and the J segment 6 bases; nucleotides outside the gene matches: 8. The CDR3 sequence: CASSGSGTGGFEQYF. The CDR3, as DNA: TGTGCCAGCAGTGGGTCCGGGACAGGGGGTTTCGAGCAGTACTTC.

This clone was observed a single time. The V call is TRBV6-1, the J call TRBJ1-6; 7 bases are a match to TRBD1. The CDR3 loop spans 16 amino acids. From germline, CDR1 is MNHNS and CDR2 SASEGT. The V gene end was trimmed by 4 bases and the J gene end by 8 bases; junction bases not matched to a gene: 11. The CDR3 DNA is TGTGCCAGCAGTGCACCGACGACAGGGACGGATTCACCCCTCCACTTT. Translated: CASSAPTTGTDSPLHF.

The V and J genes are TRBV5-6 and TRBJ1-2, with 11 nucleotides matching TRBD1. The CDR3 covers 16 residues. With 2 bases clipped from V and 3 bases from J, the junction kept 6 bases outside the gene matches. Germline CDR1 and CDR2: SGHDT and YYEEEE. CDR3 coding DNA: TGTGCCAGCAGCTTACTTGGGACAGGGGGGGACTATGGCTACACCTTC. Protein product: CASSLLGTGGDYGYTF.

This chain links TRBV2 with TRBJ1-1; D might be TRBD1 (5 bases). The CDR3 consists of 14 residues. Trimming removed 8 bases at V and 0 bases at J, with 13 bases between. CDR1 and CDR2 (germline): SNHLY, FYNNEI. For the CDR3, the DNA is TGTGCCAGCTTCAGGGCGTTTATGAACACTGAAGCTTTCTTT. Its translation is CASFRAFMNTEAFF.